The clone carrying this T cell receptor (beta chain) was counted between two and nine times. The data were obtained in a study of blood T cell repertoires in COVID-19. Background on the study: COVID-19 samples, acute and convalescent, were from the United States, Italy and Spain. In each case, the material was cDNA or gDNA derived from T cells, B-cell-depleted T cells, or PBMCs.

The V gene lost 0 bases and the J gene lost 7 bases, with 8 bases spanning the gap. The CDR3 loop spans 13 amino acids. Germline loops: CDR1 LGHDT, CDR2 YNNKEL (reference sequence). Source study methods: Amplification with reference gene primers provided the estimates of nucleated cell counts. TCRdb keeps only in-frame clones here, not all; method: immunoSEQ multiplex PCR. For V, J and clone size, that table is used; D and trimming come from the DNA. The sample shows about 330,000 clones, 80% to 90% of them seen only once. The receptor's source is a woman in her forties or fifties with acute or convalescent COVID-19. The rearrangement links TRBV3-1 (or the pseudogene TRBV3-2) to TRBJ2-3; a possible D gene is TRBD2 (5 bases). The sequencing input was peripheral blood. Here the CDR3 DNA reads TGTGCCAGCAGCCAAGATCGAGGGAATACGCAGTATTTT. It is translated as CASSQDRGNTQYF.